One sample yielded the 29 T cell receptor beta chains listed below, sequenced in a study of blood T cell repertoires in COVID-19. Sequencing was performed with immunoSEQ multiplex PCR; in TCRdb, only in-frame clones are kept and a portion is missing. The sample shows some 270,000 clones, roughly 89% of them seen only once. Material for sequencing was peripheral blood. The receptor set was obtained from a man aged 25-40 years with acute or convalescent COVID-19.

The CDR3 sequence: CASTGSGTGSTEAFF. In DNA, the CDR3 is TGTGCCAGCACCGGTTCCGGGACAGGGTCGACTGAAGCTTTCTTT. The chain carries TRBV3-1 (or the pseudogene TRBV3-2) and TRBJ1-1, with 9 positions matching TRBD1. Germline loops: CDR1 LGHDT, CDR2 YNNKEL (reference sequence). The CDR3 is made up of 15 amino acids. V trimming: 7 bases; J trimming: 5 bases; junction bases outside the gene matches: 11.

Remarks on this clone: The sample contains more than one DNA sequence encoding this CDR3. The gene calls are TRBV5-1 and TRBJ2-5, with TRBD2 identical over 10 bases. With 5 bases clipped from V and 2 bases from J, the junction kept 3 bases outside the gene matches. Per germline, CDR1 SGHRS and CDR2 YFSETQ. The CDR3 is 14 amino acids. The CDR3 bases are TGCGCCAGCAGTAGGACTAGCGGACAAGAGACCCAGTACTTC. It specifies CASSRTSGQETQYF.

This clone was detected once. The V call is TRBV28, the J call TRBJ2-7; the D gene is possibly TRBD2 (6 bases). V lost 6 bases to trimming and J lost 2 bases, with 14 bases between them. This CDR3 is 14 amino acids long. Germline CDR1 reads MDHEN; CDR2 reads SYDVKM. DNA of the CDR3: TGTGCCAGCAGAGATCCGAGGAGGGCCTACGAGCAGTACTTC. Encoded protein: CASRDPRRAYEQYF.

The count of this clone is one. The chain couples TRBV5-1 to TRBJ2-6, with 8 bases identical to TRBD1. CDR1 is SGHRS, CDR2 YFSETQ, per germline. The V gene end was trimmed by 4 bases and the J gene end by 2 bases; junction bases not matched to a gene: 2. This CDR3 has 15 amino acids. The CDR3 sequence is CASSTGGPGANVLTF. The CDR3 nucleotides are TGCGCCAGCAGCACAGGGGGACCTGGGGCCAACGTCCTGACTTTC.

Points on this clone: Relative to the germline gene, one junction end is altered; a read error may explain this. The chain recombines TRBV12-3 or TRBV12-4 with TRBJ1-4; D is possibly TRBD1 (6 bases). The CDR3 extends over 12 amino acids. CDR3 region: CASSLDRARQIF. For the CDR3, the DNA is TGTGCCAGCAGTTTAGACAGGGCCCGCCAAATTTTT.

The chain employs TRBV5-3 and TRBJ1-2; unclear D gene. TRBV5-3 is identified as an open reading frame with a role that is uncertain. The V end was cut by 4 bases, the J end by 4 bases, with 23 bases between. The CDR3 covers 17 residues. CDR3 sequence: CARSPEAGGPIPYGYTF. The CDR3 coding sequence is TGTGCCAGAAGCCCGGAGGCAGGCGGACCAATCCCCTATGGCTACACCTTC.

The J gene is TRBJ2-5, the V gene TRBV28, with 8 positions matching TRBD1. The CDR3 sequence is 17 residues long. The germline V gene has CDR1 MDHEN and CDR2 SYDVKM. V lost 6 bases, J lost 0 bases, and 12 bases stayed unmatched. The CDR3 is CASSSSDRGRYQETQYF. The CDR3 DNA reads TGTGCCAGCAGCTCCTCAGACAGGGGACGGTACCAAGAGACCCAGTACTTC.

The CDR3 region is CASSFLAKNIQYF. In DNA, the CDR3 is TGTGCCAGCAGTTTCTTAGCCAAAAACATTCAGTACTTC. The rearrangement joins TRBV27 to TRBJ2-4; D is unclear. V gave up 3 bases and J gave up 0 bases, with 3 bases separating them. Germline CDR1 and CDR2: MNHEY and SMNVEV (reference sequence). The CDR3 has 13 amino acids.

This chain connects TRBV9 to TRBJ2-3; D is perhaps TRBD2 (6 bases). Trimming removed 0 bases at V and 4 bases at J, with 9 bases between. Germline-derived CDR1 and CDR2 are SGDLS and YYNGEE. This CDR3 comprises 14 residues. The DNA of the CDR3 is TGTGCCAGCAGCGTAGTATCGGGGGCAGATACGCAGTATTTT. It codes for CASSVVSGADTQYF.

The V and J genes are TRBV6-6 and TRBJ2-3; a weak D match, TRBD2 (6 bases). Trimming pared 5 bases from V and 2 bases from J, leaving 11 bases between. This CDR3 spans 14 amino acids. The germline V gene has CDR1 MNHNY and CDR2 SVGAGI (reference sequence). The CDR3 sequence is CASSREYVTDTQYF. The CDR3 coding sequence is TGTGCCAGCAGTCGGGAGTACGTCACAGATACGCAGTATTTT.

This chain uses TRBV6-6 with TRBJ2-3; 14 bases match TRBD2. The germline gives CDR1 MNHNY, CDR2 SVGAGI (reference sequence). J lost 0 bases, V lost 5 bases, and 7 bases had no gene match. The CDR3 is 18 amino acids. The CDR3 coding sequence is TGTGCCAGCAGTCAGACTAGCGGGGGGGTTACTAGCACAGATACGCAGTATTTT. This encodes CASSQTSGGVTSTDTQYF.

The rearrangement uses TRBV6-5 and TRBJ1-1; tentatively, D is TRBD1 (5 bases). The CDR3 loop spans 15 amino acids. Germline V gene sequence: CDR1 MNHEY, CDR2 SVGAGI. V gave up 4 bases and J gave up 1 base, with 13 bases separating them. DNA for the CDR3: TGTGCCAGCAGTTGGTCCCCAAGGGGGAACACTGAAGCTTTCTTT. Translating it yields CASSWSPRGNTEAFF.

This clone came up a few times. This chain links TRBV2 with TRBJ1-4; TRBD1 agrees at 10 bases. CDR3 length: 13 residues. V was clipped by 5 bases and J by 7 bases; unmatched bases: 1. Per the germline V gene, CDR1 is SNHLY and CDR2 is FYNNEI. In nucleotides, the CDR3 is TGTGCCAGCAGTCGGACAGGGGGTGAAAAACTGTTTTTT. It translates to CASSRTGGEKLFF.

The V and J genes are TRBV30 and TRBJ1-1; 7 bases map to TRBD1. V gave up 0 bases and J gave up 1 base; unmatched junction bases: 8. This CDR3 has 16 amino acids. Germline assignment: CDR1 GTSNPN and CDR2 SVGIG (reference sequence). The CDR3 coding sequence is TGTGCCTGGAGTGTACCAGGGGGTAAGAGGAACACTGAAGCTTTCTTT. Its protein product is CAWSVPGGKRNTEAFF. The variable domain in full, with the rest retrieved from reference TRBV30 and TRBJ1-1, is SQTIHQWPATLVQPVGSPLSLECTVEGTSNPNLYWYRQAAGRGLQLLFYSVGIGQISSEVPQNLSASRPQDRQFILSSKKLLLSDSGFYLCAWSVPGGKRNTEAFFGQGTRLTVV.

The CDR3 nucleotides read TGTGCCACCAGTGCCCCGGGTAAAGAGCAGTACTTC. Residues: CATSAPGKEQYF. The chain links TRBV24-1 to TRBJ2-7; no clear D. The CDR3 covers 12 residues. V lost 5 bases and J lost 7, with 11 bases in between. CDR1 KGHDR and CDR2 SFDVKD come from the germline V gene.

This clone occurred once. The CDR3 DNA is TGCGCCAGCAGCCTCGGATTGGGGCTCCCGGGGAGGGCCCAAGAGACCCAGTACTTC. Residues: CASSLGLGLPGRAQETQYF. The V call is TRBV4-1, the J call TRBJ2-5, with 7 bases matching TRBD2. The CDR3 has 19 residues. Germline V gene lookup returns CDR1 MGHRA and CDR2 YSYEKL. The V segment lost 4 bases and the J segment 1 base; nucleotides outside the gene matches: 18.

The V and J genes are TRBV28 and TRBJ1-2; 9 bases are shared with TRBD1. The trim removed 9 bases at V and 7 bases at J, leaving 9 bases unmatched. The CDR3 is 13 amino acids. The germline gives CDR1 MDHEN, CDR2 SYDVKM. The CDR3 protein is CARSGTGNGGYTF. The CDR3 nucleotides are TGTGCCAGGTCCGGGACAGGGAACGGTGGCTACACCTTC.

This chain joins TRBV14 and TRBJ2-5; 9 positions agree with TRBD1. CDR1 is SGHDN and CDR2 is FVKESK in the germline V gene. With V trimmed by 3 bases and J by 5 bases, 7 bases remained unmatched. CDR3 length: 15 amino acids. CDR3 sequence reads: CASSQFHRGLETQYF. CDR3 DNA: TGTGCCAGCAGCCAGTTTCACAGGGGGCTCGAGACCCAGTACTTC. The whole variable domain, remainder taken from reference TRBV14 and TRBJ2-5, is EAGVTQFPSHSVIEKGQTVTLRCDPISGHDNLYWYRRVMGKEIKFLLHFVKESKQDESGMPNNRFLAERTGGTYSTLKVQPAELEDSGVYFCASSQFHRGLETQYFGPGTRLLVL.

For the CDR3, the DNA is TGTGCCAGCAGCAAAGACAGGGGGCGGGATGAGCAGTTCTTC. It is translated as CASSKDRGRDEQFF. The rearrangement links TRBV21-1 to TRBJ2-1; the tabulated D call, TRBD1, remains unverified against the DNA. TRBV21-1 constitutes a pseudogene. The CDR3 covers 14 residues.

The chain joins TRBV4-1 to TRBJ1-6, with D possibly being TRBD1 (5 bases). CDR3 length: 15 residues. Trimming pared 3 bases from V and 7 bases from J, leaving 13 bases between. Germline CDR1 is MGHRA and CDR2 is YSYEKL. For the CDR3, the DNA is TGCGCCAGCAGCCATCCCGGGGGAATGAATTCACCCCTCCACTTT. This codes for CASSHPGGMNSPLHF.

The rearrangement joins TRBV3-1 (or the pseudogene TRBV3-2) to TRBJ1-3; TRBD1 is a possible D gene (6 bases). The CDR3 consists of 17 residues. Germline V gives CDR1 LGHDT, CDR2 YNNKEL (reference sequence). Trimming shortened V by 0 bases and J by 4 bases, and 16 bases separated the two germline ends. CDR3 sequence reads: CASSQERGGDGGNTIYF. The CDR3 nucleotides are TGTGCCAGCAGCCAAGAACGTGGGGGCGATGGAGGAAACACCATATATTTT.

The DNA of the CDR3 is TGTGCCAGCAGTGCCACAGGGGAAGATACGCAGTATTTT. Amino acids: CASSATGEDTQYF. The chain is built from TRBV2 and TRBJ2-3; the match to TRBD1 covers 7 bases. The CDR3 length is 13 residues. Germline loops: CDR1 SNHLY, CDR2 FYNNEI. J gave up 5 bases and V 4 bases, and 3 bases lay outside the gene matches.

The V call is TRBV19, the J call TRBJ2-1, with TRBD1 matching 11 bases. This CDR3 contains 15 residues. Germline assignment: CDR1 LNHDA and CDR2 SQIVND (reference sequence). V lost 2 bases to trimming and J lost 7 bases; unmatched junction nucleotides: 4. The CDR3 spells CASSIRDRGVNEQFF. The CDR3 nucleotides are TGTGCCAGTAGTATACGGGACAGGGGGGTTAATGAGCAGTTCTTC.

The V and J genes are TRBV3-1 (or the pseudogene TRBV3-2) and TRBJ2-5, with 8 bases lining up with TRBD1. CDR3 size: 15 residues. Trimming cost V 4 bases and J 0 bases; bases outside gene matches: 4. Germline CDR1 reads LGHDT; CDR2 reads YNNKEL (reference sequence). The CDR3 protein is CASSPRTGHQETQYF. In DNA, the CDR3 is TGTGCCAGCAGCCCTCGGACAGGGCACCAAGAGACCCAGTACTTC.

This chain links TRBV30 with TRBJ2-5, with 10 bases identical to TRBD1. The V gene end was trimmed by 2 bases and the J gene end by 0 bases; junction bases not matched to a gene: 3. The germline gives CDR1 GTSNPN, CDR2 SVGIG (reference sequence). This CDR3 has 15 residues. CDR3 in DNA: TGTGCCTGGAGTAGGGGACAGGGGTACCAAGAGACCCAGTACTTC. This sequence encodes CAWSRGQGYQETQYF.

This chain connects TRBV27 to TRBJ2-5; D is undetermined. CDR3 size: 15 residues. V was trimmed by 3 bases and J by 5 bases, leaving 16 bases between them. CDR1 is MNHEY and CDR2 is SMNVEV in the germline V gene (reference sequence). In nucleotides, the CDR3 is TGTGCCAGCAGTTTCGGTGTTTCGGGTAGGGAGACCCAGTACTTC. This sequence encodes CASSFGVSGRETQYF.

The chain carries TRBV10-3 and TRBJ2-1, with TRBD2 as a possible D gene (6 bases). The CDR3 is 14 residues long. Germline CDR1 is ENHRY and CDR2 is SYGVKD. Trimming removed 4 bases from V and 3 bases from J, with 10 bases in between. CDR3 in amino acids: CAISGTGDYNEQFF. CDR3 bases: TGTGCCATCAGTGGAACGGGGGACTACAATGAGCAGTTCTTC.

The gene calls are TRBV6-5 and TRBJ2-7, with a weak D call TRBD1 (5 bases). Looked up from germline, CDR1 is MNHEY and CDR2 is SVGAGI. V was shortened by 6 bases and J by 6 bases, with 21 bases between the two germline ends. The CDR3 consists of 15 residues. The CDR3 here is CASRAAQGGEREQYF. CDR3 sequence (DNA): TGTGCCAGCAGGGCAGCGCAGGGCGGTGAGCGCGAGCAGTACTTC.

The chain links TRBV2 to TRBJ2-5, with D possibly matching TRBD1 (5 bases). Between the trimmed V and J ends, which lost 7 bases and 4 bases, there was a span of 16 bases. The CDR3 has 14 amino acids. Germline V gene lookup returns CDR1 SNHLY and CDR2 FYNNEI. The CDR3 loop is CASNGFGAGETQYF. CDR3 DNA sequence: TGTGCCAGCAATGGTTTTGGGGCCGGAGAGACCCAGTACTTC.